This T cell receptor (beta chain) derives from a study of CD8+CD57+ T cells in acquired aplastic anemia. Overall study: The sorted CD4+ and CD8+ cells yielded an average approximately 3 ug of DNA.

TCR beta VDJ and CDR3 profiles were obtained from a genomic DNA template. MiXCR, run by TCRdb on the reads, gives a single entry per CDR3 protein. The sample contains some 290,000 distinct CDR3 sequences, 45% to 70% of which appear only once. Overall study results and limits: Patients had fewer than 35 CD8+ CDR3 sequences in common with controls (the shared set).

This clonotype was counted a single time. As yet, its antigen is unknown. Trimming at V came to 3 bases and at J to 9 bases, leaving 17 bases not matched to a gene. This CDR3 has 17 amino acids. Germline CDR1 WSHSY, CDR2 SAAADI. This chain joins TRBV10-2 and TRBJ2-5; the match to TRBD2 covers 9 bases. Sequenced sample: sorted CD4+, CD8+, or CD8+CD57+ T cells (not recorded which) from PBMCs. This sequence originates from a human donor with severe aplastic anemia or a healthy control (not recorded which). This CDR3 reads CASSDFWASGMGEPQYF. DNA for the CDR3: TGCGCCAGCAGTGACTTCTGGGCTAGCGGGATGGGTGAGCCCCAGTACTTC.